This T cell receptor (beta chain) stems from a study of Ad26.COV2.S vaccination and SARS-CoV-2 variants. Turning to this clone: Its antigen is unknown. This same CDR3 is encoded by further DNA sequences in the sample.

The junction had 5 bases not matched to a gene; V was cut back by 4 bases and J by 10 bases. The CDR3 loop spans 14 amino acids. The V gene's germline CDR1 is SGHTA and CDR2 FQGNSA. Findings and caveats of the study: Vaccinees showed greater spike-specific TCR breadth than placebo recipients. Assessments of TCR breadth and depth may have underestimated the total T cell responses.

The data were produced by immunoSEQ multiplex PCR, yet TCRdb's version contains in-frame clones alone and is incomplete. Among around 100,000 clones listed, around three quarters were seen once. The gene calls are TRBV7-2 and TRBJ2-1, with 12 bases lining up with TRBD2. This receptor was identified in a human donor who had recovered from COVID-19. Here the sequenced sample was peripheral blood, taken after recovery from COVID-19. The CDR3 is CASSSSGGAGEQFF. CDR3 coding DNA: TGTGCCAGCAGCTCTAGCGGGGGGGCGGGGGAGCAGTTCTTC.